This entry lists 16 T cell receptor beta chains sequenced from one sample in a study of graft-versus-host responses after intestinal transplantation. For these TCRs, the target antigens are not known. The repertoire was sequenced with immunoSEQ multiplex PCR; TCRdb's copy has only in-frame clones and lacks some. In the table there are 86,000 or so clones, about 93% of which are singletons. The input for sequencing was unstimulated CD8+ T cells sorted from spleen or lymph node cells, taken before intestinal transplant. These receptors were obtained from a human donor who received an intestinal transplant.

The chain combines TRBV2 with TRBJ2-1; TRBD2 aligns across 7 bases. Germline V gene lookup returns CDR1 SNHLY and CDR2 FYNNEI. The CDR3 covers 17 residues. The V gene end was trimmed by 7 bases and the J gene end by 1 base; junction bases not matched to a gene: 13. CDR3 region: CASIVTSPSRSYNEQFF. The CDR3 bases are TGTGCCAGCATTGTGACTAGCCCTTCGCGATCCTACAATGAGCAGTTCTTC.

This chain connects TRBV27 to TRBJ2-7; 9 bases fit TRBD2. The CDR3 sequence is 16 residues long. After removal of 2 bases from V and 4 bases from J, the junction contained 9 bases not matched to a gene. Per the germline V gene, CDR1 is MNHEY and CDR2 is SMNVEV (reference sequence). CDR3 sequence reads: CASSLGFGAGGYEQYF. The CDR3 bases are TGTGCCAGCAGTTTAGGTTTCGGAGCGGGAGGTTACGAGCAGTACTTC.

J is TRBJ2-1 and V is TRBV28; D is possibly TRBD2 (5 bases). Between the trimmed V and J ends, which lost 5 bases and 8 bases, there was a span of 10 bases. The CDR3 runs to 12 residues. Germline CDR1 MDHEN, CDR2 SYDVKM. In DNA form, the CDR3 reads TGTGCCAGCAGTAGAGTGAGGGATGAGCAGTTCTTC. Residues: CASSRVRDEQFF.

This chain uses TRBV7-6 with TRBJ1-4, with D unclear. CDR1 is SGHVS, CDR2 FNYEAQ, per germline. Trimming took 8 bases from V and 3 from J, leaving 10 bases between them. The CDR3 runs 13 residues. CDR3 DNA sequence: TGTGCCAGCTCCCCGGCCGCTAATGAAAAACTGTTTTTT. Protein product: CASSPAANEKLFF.

CDR3 region: CASSLAYDRGLNTDTQYF. The CDR3 bases are TGCGCCAGCAGCTTGGCTTATGACAGGGGGTTAAACACAGATACGCAGTATTTT. This chain joins TRBV5-1 and TRBJ2-3; 9 bases match TRBD1. There are 18 residues in the CDR3. CDR1 is SGHRS, CDR2 YFSETQ, per germline. V was clipped by 0 bases and J by 2 bases; unmatched bases: 10.

The chain is built from TRBV4-1 and TRBJ2-7; no clear D. Germline CDR1 MGHRA, CDR2 YSYEKL. V was shortened by 0 bases and J by 6 bases, with 9 bases between the two germline ends. The CDR3 covers 13 residues. The chain's CDR3 is CASSQEVDGEQYF. The CDR3 bases are TGCGCCAGCAGCCAAGAAGTTGATGGCGAGCAGTACTTC.

The chain joins TRBV15 to TRBJ1-3; D may be TRBD1 (5 bases). The CDR3 extends over 17 amino acids. The ends were cut back, 0 bases at V and 2 bases at J, with 14 bases in the middle. CDR1 is LNHNV and CDR2 is YYDKDF in the germline V gene (reference sequence). The CDR3 bases are TGTGCCACCAGCAGAGAGTTGGGGGTGGTGACTGGAAACACCATATATTTT. This codes for CATSRELGVVTGNTIYF.

V and J are TRBV27 and TRBJ2-5, with TRBD2 identical over 12 bases. The CDR3 is 16 amino acids. Germline CDR1 and CDR2: MNHEY and SMNVEV (reference sequence). Unmatched junction bases numbered 9, after V lost 6 bases and J lost 4 bases. DNA of the CDR3: TGTGCCAGCAGGCCTCTAGCGGGAGGGGAGGTAGAGACCCAGTACTTC. Translation gives CASRPLAGGEVETQYF.

This clone has just one count. The chain uses TRBV5-6 and TRBJ2-7; D possibly uses TRBD1 or TRBD2 (6 bases each). The CDR3 is made up of 15 amino acids. Germline V gene data show CDR1 as SGHDT and CDR2 as YYEEEE. Trimming removed 2 bases at V and 0 bases at J, with 12 bases between. CDR3 nucleotide sequence: TGTGCCAGCAGCTTCCCGGGGGCAGCCTCCTACGAGCAGTACTTC. Translating gives CASSFPGAASYEQYF.

The V gene is TRBV11-1, the J gene TRBJ1-5, with 9 bases fitting TRBD1. CDR1 is SGHAT and CDR2 is FQDESV in the germline V gene (reference sequence). The CDR3 has 15 amino acids. V trimming: 1 base; J trimming: 4 bases; junction bases outside the gene matches: 2. The CDR3 reads CASSLGTGANQPQHF. DNA for the CDR3: TGTGCCAGCAGCTTAGGGACAGGGGCGAATCAGCCCCAGCATTTT.

Concerning this clone itself: One end of the junction does not line up with germline, which may come from a read error. This CDR3 is CASSQTLAGGETF. CDR3 DNA sequence: TGTGCCAGCAGTCAAACGTTAGCGGGGGGGGAAACCTTC. The rearrangement links TRBV6-5 to TRBJ2-7; 11 bases fit TRBD2. The CDR3 is made up of 13 amino acids. In germline, CDR1 is MNHEY, CDR2 SVGAGI.

The rearrangement joins TRBV5-1 to TRBJ2-3, with D uncertain. The CDR3 has 12 amino acids. Trimming shortened V by 2 bases and J by 6 bases, and 7 bases separated the two germline ends. The V gene's germline CDR1 is SGHRS and CDR2 YFSETQ. This chain's CDR3 is CASSFEGDTQYF. The CDR3, as DNA: TGCGCCAGCAGCTTCGAAGGTGATACGCAGTATTTT. The complete variable domain, with remaining parts taken from reference TRBV5-1 and TRBJ2-3, reads KAGVTQTPRYLIKTRGQQVTLSCSPISGHRSVSWYQQTPGQGLQFLFEYFSETQRNKGNFPGRFSGRQFSNSRSEMNVSTLELGDSALYLCASSFEGDTQYFGPGTRLTVL.

This CDR3 is CASSATGFGDTQYF. In DNA form, the CDR3 reads TGTGCCAGTAGTGCCACAGGGTTTGGAGATACGCAGTATTTT. The J gene is TRBJ2-3, the V gene TRBV19; perhaps TRBD1 as D (6 bases). The V and J ends lost 5 bases and 5 bases respectively, with 14 bases between them. From germline, CDR1 is LNHDA and CDR2 SQIVND (reference sequence). This CDR3 region has 14 residues.

This chain links TRBV6-1 with TRBJ2-3; TRBD1 agrees at 9 bases. J gave up 2 bases and V 5 bases, and 5 bases lay outside the gene matches. CDR3 length: 15 residues. Germline-derived CDR1 and CDR2 are MNHNS and SASEGT. This CDR3 reads CASSRTGAYTDTQYF. CDR3 sequence (DNA): TGTGCCAGCAGTCGGACAGGGGCCTACACAGATACGCAGTATTTT.

This chain links TRBV14 with TRBJ1-5; D not certain. Per the germline V gene, CDR1 is SGHDN and CDR2 is FVKESK. Trimming removed 10 bases at V and 6 bases at J, with 4 bases between. CDR3 size: 9 residues. CDR3 region: CAITQPQHF. CDR3 nucleotide sequence: TGTGCCATCACTCAGCCCCAGCATTTT.

This chain links TRBV6-6 with TRBJ1-6; D is unclear. This CDR3 has 12 residues. Deletions cut 0 bases from V and 10 bases from J, with 4 bases between. CDR1 MNHNY and CDR2 SVGAGI come from the germline V gene (reference sequence). The CDR3: CASSYSTSPLHF. CDR3 in DNA: TGTGCCAGCAGTTACTCGACCTCACCCCTCCACTTT.